This TCR beta chain was observed in a study of T cell clones after liver transplantation. The CDR3 runs to 14 residues. The germline V gene encodes CDR1 GTSNPN and CDR2 SVGIG (reference sequence). Trimming removed 8 bases from V and 7 bases from J; junction bases left unmatched: 15. Only in-frame clones appear in the TCRdb table, and some are missing; sequencing was by immunoSEQ multiplex PCR. The sample consists of roughly 97,000 clones, 75% to 90% of them appearing once. The TCR originated in a human donor who received a liver transplant. The sample in question was CD4+ T cells from blood, obtained before liver transplant. The chain combines TRBV30 with TRBJ1-1; 8 positions agree with TRBD1. As DNA, the CDR3 is TGTGCCGGCGACAGGGGAACTACTAGCATTGAAGCTTTCTTT. Encoded protein: CAGDRGTTSIEAFF.